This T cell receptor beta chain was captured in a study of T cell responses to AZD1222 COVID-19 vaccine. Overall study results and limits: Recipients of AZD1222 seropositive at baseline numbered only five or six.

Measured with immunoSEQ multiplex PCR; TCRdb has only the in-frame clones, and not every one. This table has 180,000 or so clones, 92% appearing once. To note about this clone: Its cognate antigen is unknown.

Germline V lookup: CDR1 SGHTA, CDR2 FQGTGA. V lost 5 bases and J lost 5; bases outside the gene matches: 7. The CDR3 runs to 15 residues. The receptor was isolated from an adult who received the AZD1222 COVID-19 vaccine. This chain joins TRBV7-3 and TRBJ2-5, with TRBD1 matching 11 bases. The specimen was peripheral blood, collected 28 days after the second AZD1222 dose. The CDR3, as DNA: TGTGCCAGCAGCCGAGGACAGGGGGCATGGGAGACCCAGTACTTC. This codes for CASSRGQGAWETQYF.